The 12 T cell receptor beta chains reported below all come from one sample, sequenced in a study of beta chain features in type 1 diabetes. Points from the study as a whole: All four CD4+ subsets of Type 1 diabetes patients contained TCRB CDR3s that were moderately but significantly shorter.

Of the isolated RNA, all was reverse transcribed, and so the sequenced material was expressed TCRB transcripts. Assay: immunoSEQ multiplex PCR; the TCRdb copy retains only in-frame clones and omits some. The data contain under 300,000 clones, about 11% of them singletons. For these receptors, no antigen is known. The sequenced sample consisted of naive CD4+ T cells from blood. Source of these receptors: a man aged 30 to 39 with type 1 diabetes.

This chain links TRBV2 with TRBJ2-3; D is possibly TRBD2 (6 bases). V lost 6 bases to trimming and J lost 6 bases, with 13 bases between them. The CDR3 runs to 13 residues. From germline, CDR1 is SNHLY and CDR2 FYNNEI. CDR3 protein: CASRVSAGDTQYF. DNA for the CDR3: TGTGCCAGCAGAGTCTCGGCGGGGGATACGCAGTATTTT.

This clone was seen a few times. The chain employs TRBV7-8 and TRBJ2-5; 12 nucleotides line up with TRBD2. This CDR3 is 16 amino acids long. V was pared by 3 bases and J by 8 bases, with 10 bases of the junction left unmatched. Looked up from germline, CDR1 is SGHVS and CDR2 is FQNEAQ. For the CDR3, the DNA is TGTGCCAGCAGCTTCGGCAGACTAGCGGGGGCCAGTACCCAGTACTTC. Translated, it gives CASSFGRLAGASTQYF.

This clone showed up just a few times. The chain has TRBV6-5 and TRBJ1-1, with TRBD1 as a possible D gene (5 bases). The CDR3 runs 13 residues. Between the trimmed V and J ends, which lost 6 bases and 1 base, there was a span of 9 bases. Germline lookup yields CDR1 MNHEY and CDR2 SVGAGI. The CDR3 protein is CASRMTANTEAFF. The DNA of the CDR3 is TGTGCCAGCAGAATGACAGCGAACACTGAAGCTTTCTTT.

This clone was picked up a small number of times. This rearrangement joins TRBV6-5 to TRBJ2-3; D unresolved. V lost 0 bases and J 7 bases, leaving 14 bases between the germline ends. CDR3 length: 15 amino acids. Germline V gene data show CDR1 as MNHEY and CDR2 as SVGAGI. The CDR3 reads CASSYSNLGPHTQYF. The DNA for the CDR3 is TGTGCCAGCAGTTACTCGAATTTGGGCCCGCATACGCAGTATTTT.

Only a few counts were recorded for this clone. The rearrangement uses TRBV4-1 and TRBJ2-3; possible D gene TRBD2, 6 bases. The CDR3 totals 14 residues. V lost 3 bases to trimming and J lost 3 bases, with 10 bases between them. Germline V gene data show CDR1 as MGHRA and CDR2 as YSYEKL. CDR3 amino acids: CASSHGLSTDTQYF. As DNA, the CDR3 is TGCGCCAGCAGCCACGGACTATCGACAGATACGCAGTATTTT.

The rearrangement links TRBV5-4 to TRBJ2-3; 8 bases are shared with TRBD2. J lost 4 bases, V lost 2 bases, and 3 bases had no gene match. Germline CDR1 SGHNT, CDR2 YYREEE (reference sequence). The CDR3 is 14 residues long. The CDR3 region is CASSFVSGADTQYF. DNA for the CDR3: TGTGCCAGCAGCTTCGTTAGCGGGGCAGATACGCAGTATTTT.

This clone has only a few counts. J is TRBJ2-3 and V is TRBV12-5; TRBD1 is a possible D gene (6 bases). V lost 3 bases and J lost 4, with 8 bases in between. The CDR3 extends over 13 amino acids. Germline lookup yields CDR1 LGHNT and CDR2 FRNRAP. For the CDR3, the DNA is TGTGCTAGTGGTTTAGCAGGGGCAGATACGCAGTATTTT. Translated: CASGLAGADTQYF.

The V and J genes are TRBV9 and TRBJ1-1, with D uncertain. Germline V gene sequence: CDR1 SGDLS, CDR2 YYNGEE. The CDR3 is 12 amino acids. V lost 2 bases to trimming and J lost 4 bases, with 6 bases between them. CDR3 residues: CASSVSGTEAFF. In DNA form, the CDR3 reads TGTGCCAGCAGCGTGTCCGGCACTGAAGCTTTCTTT.

The chain recombines TRBV29-1 with TRBJ1-1, with D perhaps matching TRBD1 (5 bases). With 4 bases removed from V and 5 bases from J, the gap between germline ends came to 17 bases. This CDR3 region has 14 residues. The germline gives CDR1 SQVTM, CDR2 ANQGSEA. CDR3 residues: CSVGSQTGGTEAFF. CDR3 DNA sequence: TGCAGCGTTGGGAGCCAGACGGGGGGGACTGAAGCTTTCTTT.

The V call is TRBV6-1, the J call TRBJ1-1; D perhaps matches TRBD1 (5 bases). This CDR3 region has 13 residues. The ends were cut back, 2 bases at V and 7 bases at J, with 11 bases in the middle. The germline V gene has CDR1 MNHNS and CDR2 SASEGT. DNA of the CDR3: TGTGCCAGCAGTGAATTTAGACAGAATGAAGCTTTCTTT. This codes for CASSEFRQNEAFF.

This sequence joins TRBV7-9 and TRBJ2-3; D uncertain. Germline V gene data show CDR1 as SEHNR and CDR2 as FQNEAQ (reference sequence). V was trimmed by 4 bases and J by 8 bases, leaving 10 bases between them. The CDR3 is 12 amino acids. DNA for the CDR3: TGTGCCAGCAGCTATGAGGTGGTTACGCAGTATTTT. It specifies CASSYEVVTQYF.

Only a few counts were recorded for this clone. The gene calls are TRBV28 and TRBJ2-7; no clear D. Trimming stripped 1 base from V and 5 bases from J, with 6 bases between. CDR1 is MDHEN and CDR2 is SYDVKM in the germline V gene. There are 12 residues in the CDR3. The CDR3 protein is CASSLFSHEQYF. Here the CDR3 DNA reads TGTGCCAGCAGTTTATTTTCTCACGAGCAGTACTTC.